What follows are 24 T cell receptor beta chains derived from one specimen sequenced in a study of CD8 T cells in ankylosing spondylitis. MiXCR was run by TCRdb on the 5' RACE reads, yielding one entry per CDR3 protein. The repertoire holds about 340,000 distinct CDR3 sequences, 20% to 25% seen once, with around 12% in the top ten. Material for sequencing was blood, either unsorted or a sorted T cell fraction (not recorded which). The receptors shown here come from a male donor with ankylosing spondylitis or in good health (not recorded which).

This clonotype rates as medium-sized. The chain carries TRBV4-1 and TRBJ2-1, with D perhaps TRBD2 (6 bases). The germline V gene encodes CDR1 MGHRA and CDR2 YSYEKL. The CDR3 is 17 residues long. V lost 3 bases to trimming and J lost 4 bases, with 19 bases between them. The CDR3 loop is CASSQRDVPGEYNEQFF. The CDR3 nucleotides are TGCGCCAGCAGCCAGAGGGATGTCCCGGGGGAGTACAATGAGCAGTTCTTC.

This clonotype was observed a few times. This sequence joins TRBV3-1 and TRBJ2-7; D ambiguous. The CDR3 covers 16 residues. Germline V gene lookup returns CDR1 LGHDT and CDR2 YNNKEL (reference sequence). The V and J ends lost 0 bases and 0 bases respectively, with 12 bases between them. CDR3 amino acids: CASSQDQGPSSYEQYF. As DNA, the CDR3 is TGTGCCAGCAGCCAAGATCAAGGGCCCTCCTCCTACGAGCAGTACTTC.

This clonotype came up many times. The chain employs TRBV28 and TRBJ1-2, with D unresolved. The V gene lost 2 bases and the J gene lost 0 bases, with 4 bases spanning the gap. Germline V lookup: CDR1 MDHEN, CDR2 SYDVKM. This CDR3 region has 13 residues. The CDR3 sequence: CASSLRANYGYTF. CDR3 DNA: TGTGCCAGCAGTTTAAGAGCTAACTATGGCTACACCTTC.

This clonotype was seen only a few times. The chain couples TRBV27 to TRBJ2-1, with 8 positions matching TRBD2. The CDR3 totals 14 residues. The germline V gene encodes CDR1 MNHEY and CDR2 SMNVEV (reference sequence). V was clipped by 2 bases and J by 8 bases; unmatched bases: 5. The CDR3, as DNA: TGTGCCAGCAGTTTACGGGGGGGGAGTCATGAGCAGTTCTTC. The encoded protein is CASSLRGGSHEQFF.

The chain couples TRBV28 to TRBJ2-1; D is uncertain. This CDR3 comprises 14 residues. The germline V and J ends were trimmed by 2 bases and 7 bases, with 12 bases remaining between them. Germline CDR1 reads MDHEN; CDR2 reads SYDVKM. CDR3 DNA: TGTGCCAGCAGTTTACGGGCGAACCGAAATGAGCAGTTCTTC. Encoded protein: CASSLRANRNEQFF. The whole variable domain, filled in from reference TRBV28 and TRBJ2-1, reads DVKVTQSSRYLVKRTGEKVFLECVQDMDHENMFWYRQDPGLGLRLIYFSYDVKMKEKGDIPEGYSVSREKKERFSLILESASTNQTSMYLCASSLRANRNEQFFGPGTRLTVL.

V gene TRBV9 combines with J gene TRBJ1-6, with D unresolved. The V gene lost 2 bases and the J gene lost 6 bases, with 9 bases spanning the gap. The CDR3 covers 14 residues. Germline CDR1 and CDR2: SGDLS and YYNGEE. The CDR3 loop is CASSVLDPNSPLHF. The CDR3, as DNA: TGTGCCAGCAGCGTCTTGGACCCTAATTCACCCCTCCACTTT.

A few counts support this clonotype. This sequence joins TRBV12-3 or TRBV12-4 and TRBJ2-7; D perhaps matches TRBD1 (6 bases). CDR3 length: 12 amino acids. V lost 5 bases and J lost 6, with 11 bases in between. The DNA of the CDR3 is TGTGCCAGCAGTGAGGGGGAGCGCGAGCAGTACTTC. Translating it yields CASSEGEREQYF.

V and J are TRBV19 and TRBJ2-3; D is undetermined. With 1 base removed from V and 0 bases from J, the gap between germline ends came to 5 bases. The CDR3 covers 14 residues. Germline-derived CDR1 and CDR2 are LNHDA and SQIVND (reference sequence). CDR3 residues: CASSIVRSTDTQYF. DNA of the CDR3: TGTGCCAGTAGTATAGTCAGAAGCACAGATACGCAGTATTTT.

A single count supports this clonotype. The chain has TRBV30 and TRBJ2-1; D uncertain. V was pared by 2 bases and J by 5 bases, with 10 bases between. Germline CDR1 is GTSNPN and CDR2 is SVGIG (reference sequence). This CDR3 comprises 13 residues. The CDR3 reads CAWSPTGNNEQFF. Written as DNA, the CDR3 is TGTGCCTGGAGTCCGACTGGAAACAATGAGCAGTTCTTC.

A single count supports this clonotype. The rearrangement links TRBV5-6 to TRBJ2-6; TRBD1 matches at 11 bases. The length of the CDR3 is 17 residues. Trimming cost V 2 bases and J 0 bases; bases outside gene matches: 1. CDR1 is SGHDT, CDR2 YYEEEE, per germline. CDR3 loop: CASSFGTGGSGANVLTF. DNA for the CDR3: TGTGCCAGCAGCTTTGGGACAGGGGGCTCTGGGGCCAACGTCCTGACTTTC.

This clonotype has just a few counts. The chain joins TRBV7-9 to TRBJ2-1, with no clear D. The germline V gene has CDR1 SEHNR and CDR2 FQNEAQ (reference sequence). Trimming pared 2 bases from V and 0 bases from J, leaving 2 bases between. The CDR3 is 13 amino acids. CDR3 bases: TGTGCCAGCAGCTTACCCTCCTACAATGAGCAGTTCTTC. Its protein is CASSLPSYNEQFF.

V and J are TRBV27 and TRBJ2-7; 8 bases line up with TRBD1. Trimming removed 3 bases from V and 6 bases from J; junction bases left unmatched: 4. CDR1 and CDR2 from the germline V gene are MNHEY and SMNVEV (reference sequence). The CDR3 runs 13 residues. The CDR3 loop reads CASSFLGQGEQYF. The DNA of the CDR3 is TGTGCCAGCAGTTTCCTAGGACAGGGCGAGCAGTACTTC.

This clonotype was detected only a few times. The chain links TRBV5-5 to TRBJ2-5; 8 positions match TRBD1. Trimming at V came to 4 bases and at J to 5 bases, leaving 10 bases not matched to a gene. The CDR3 has 15 residues. Looked up from germline, CDR1 is SGHKS and CDR2 is YYEKEE (reference sequence). The CDR3 DNA reads as TGTGCCAGCAGCGAAGAACAGGGGGTATGGGAGACCCAGTACTTC. Protein: CASSEEQGVWETQYF.

The chain is built from TRBV12-3 or TRBV12-4 and TRBJ2-1; D is tentatively TRBD1 or TRBD2 (5 bases each). V gave up 4 bases and J gave up 13 bases, with 17 bases separating them. The CDR3 consists of 13 residues. CDR3 nucleotides: TGTGCCAGCAGTTCTCTCGCGTGGGGGTCCCAGTTCTTC. Protein product: CASSSLAWGSQFF.

This clonotype was found a few times. The chain carries TRBV4-1 and TRBJ2-7; no clear D gene. V lost 0 bases to trimming and J lost 2 bases, with 8 bases between them. CDR3 length: 14 residues. CDR1 MGHRA and CDR2 YSYEKL come from the germline V gene. This CDR3 reads CASSQETVTYEQYF. CDR3 coding DNA: TGCGCCAGCAGCCAAGAAACAGTAACCTACGAGCAGTACTTC.

This rearrangement joins TRBV10-3 to TRBJ2-7, with 9 bases fitting TRBD1. This CDR3 region has 14 residues. CDR1 and CDR2 (germline): ENHRY, SYGVKD. The trim removed 11 bases at V and 4 bases at J, leaving 12 bases unmatched. The DNA of the CDR3 is TGTGCCGTCCGGACAGGGGTAACCAGATACGAGCAGTACTTC. It codes for CAVRTGVTRYEQYF.

This chain connects TRBV21-1 to TRBJ1-3. TRBV21-1 is a listed pseudogene. This CDR3 has 20 amino acids. CDR3 region: CASSKAGRGHRRHSGNTIYF. The DNA of the CDR3 is TGTGCCAGCAGCAAAGCAGGGAGGGGACACCGTAGACACTCTGGAAACACCATATATTTT.

The gene calls are TRBV12-3 or TRBV12-4 and TRBJ1-6, with D unclear. There are 12 residues in the CDR3. Deletions cut 6 bases from V and 10 bases from J, with 10 bases between. CDR3: CASRWTESPLHF. CDR3 in DNA: TGTGCCAGCAGATGGACGGAATCACCCCTCCACTTT.

This clonotype was seen only a few times. The chain links TRBV7-8 to TRBJ2-1, with 10 positions matching TRBD2. The CDR3 contains 18 residues. From germline, CDR1 is SGHVS and CDR2 FQNEAQ. Trimming cost V 3 bases and J 7 bases; bases outside gene matches: 15. Written as DNA, the CDR3 is TGTGCCAGCAGCTTTAATCCCCTAGCGGGGGAGGGTCAGAATGAGCAGTTCTTC. This gives the protein CASSFNPLAGEGQNEQFF.

J is TRBJ2-3 and V is TRBV7-2; TRBD2 is a possible D gene (5 bases). V gave up 4 bases and J gave up 2 bases, with 19 bases separating them. The CDR3 covers 17 residues. The germline gives CDR1 SGHTA, CDR2 FQGNSA. The CDR3 coding sequence is TGTGCCAGCAGCTCCCTATGGGGAGCGGAAACCACAGATACGCAGTATTTT. Its translation: CASSSLWGAETTDTQYF.

This clonotype was seen ten or more times. The chain has TRBV10-3 and TRBJ2-1; 11 bases fit TRBD2. Germline V gene lookup returns CDR1 ENHRY and CDR2 SYGVKD. Trimming at V came to 5 bases and at J to 0 bases, leaving 3 bases not matched to a gene. This CDR3 contains 16 residues. The DNA of the CDR3 is TGTGCCATCAGTTTAACTAGCGGGAGCTCCTACAATGAGCAGTTCTTC. Translated, it gives CAISLTSGSSYNEQFF.

The chain couples TRBV30 to TRBJ2-7, with no clear D. The germline V and J ends were trimmed by 5 bases and 3 bases, with 14 bases remaining between them. CDR1 is GTSNPN and CDR2 is SVGIG in the germline V gene (reference sequence). This CDR3 has 13 residues. DNA of the CDR3: TGTGCCTGGGACGCGGCCTCTAGCTACGAGCAGTACTTC. Residues: CAWDAASSYEQYF.

There are a few counts of this clonotype. The genes are TRBV7-7 and TRBJ2-5; possibly TRBD2 for D (6 bases). From germline, CDR1 is SSHAT and CDR2 FNYEAQ (reference sequence). Between the trimmed V and J ends, which lost 5 bases and 4 bases, there was a span of 20 bases. The CDR3 is made up of 16 amino acids. As DNA, the CDR3 is TGTGCCAGCAGCCGAGACGTTGGGGGGTGGGGAGAGACCCAGTACTTC. Translated, it gives CASSRDVGGWGETQYF.

This chain links TRBV20-1 with TRBJ2-5; the match to TRBD2 covers 14 bases. Germline V gives CDR1 DFQATT, CDR2 SNEGSKA (reference sequence). Trimming cost V 6 bases and J 5 bases; bases outside gene matches: 14. The CDR3 runs 17 residues. The CDR3 here is CSAHIRLAGGPRETQYF. The DNA for the CDR3 is TGCAGTGCCCACATAAGACTAGCGGGGGGGCCGAGGGAGACCCAGTACTTC.